The TCR beta chain described here comes from a study of long-term antiretroviral therapy in people with HIV (dated by TCRdb to about 2022). A note on the overall study: The earliest samples were collected about a decade before the 2015 WHO recommendation for immediate ART, when ART was typically delayed until CD4 counts fell. This retrospective serial study examined whether starting ART and sustained HIV suppression were associated with changes in the composition and diversity of the TRB repertoire in peripheral blood. From a few dozen adults with confirmed HIV infection, the cohort provided roughly 200 cryopreserved PBMC samples, gathered serially across a mean of about six years (range 1-12). Of the roughly 30 participants with HIV, some 12 were female. No cross-contamination during QIAcube processing was shown when test extractions of a monoclonal T-cell line were performed alongside roughly 30 polyclonal samples. What the work shows at the level of the full study, not this receptor alone: Because cell numbers in pre-ART samples were limited, unsorted PBMC were profiled instead of sorted CD4+ and CD8+ T cells. Compared with controls, HIV repertoires had narrower CDR3 length ranges, and the network structure pointed to an antigen-experienced repertoire that shifted only slightly toward naive after ART. At every time point, the repertoire was dominated by expanded TRB clones first identified before ART initiation, although this dominance fluctuated and, in many PLHIV, declined after ART. Since PBMC availability was limited, sequencing covered only the TCR beta chain, with no alpha chain pairing. ART initiation was associated with a significant increase in TRB diversity, but diversity stayed significantly below transplant donor controls even after long-term ART. Samples dated from about 2003 to 2018, and the ART regimens used may be less effective than current ones. Inferences about post-ART repertoire changes are limited because no data were available on ART adherence, viral resistance or therapy changes.

Concerning this clone: Its antigen is currently not known. No clone much larger than this one lies a single base away; base qualities are absent.

Sequencing of the TRB variable region was done with the immunoSEQ hsTCRB v3.0 assay at survey level resolution. The targeted TRB sequencing depth was roughly 40,000-55,000 T-cell genomes per sample. TRB libraries were pooled and sequenced on an Illumina MiSeq using a v3 150-cycle kit. Turning to the authors' computational methods: Repertoire analysis ran in R within a reproducible Nextflow workflow covering QC, data transformation and analysis. Custom analyses were implemented in LymphoSeq2, an R package for AIRR-Seq data exploration. Several samples that produced fewer than 5000 total TRB sequences were removed, so 188 HIV repertoires were analyzed. Among the approximately 200 retained HIV repertoires, 59 were collected before ART initiation and about 130 were collected after ART initiation. Repertoires were downsampled to 5000 TRB nucleotide sequences, with summary statistics averaged over 100 downsampling iterations. Only TRB sequences with CDR3 regions of at least seven amino acids were retained for analysis. Diversity was measured with a Shannon entropy-derived clonality score and the Gini coefficient. In the repertoire networks, any two of the top 5000 CDR3 amino acid sequences were linked whenever the two sequences differed by an edit distance of one. Antigen specificity groups and MHC restriction were predicted for TRB CDR3 amino acid sequences with GLIPH2. To flag known CMV, EBV, HIV or tissue antigen associations, CDR3 amino acid sequences were matched against VDJdb and McPAS-TCR. Pre-ART, post-ART and control groups were compared with Wilcoxon signed-rank tests and Holm-Bonferroni correction. TCRdb limited this immuneACCESS table to in-frame rearrangements with V and J called. A share of clones is missing; checked studies link under half to unresolved V genes, and the rest is unexplained. Clone size and V and J calls were adopted from that table, with D and trimming inferred from the DNA. In this sample the table shows 15,000 or so clones, about 81% of which occur a single time. The ten largest clones take up approximately 13% of the sample.

To be included, a participant needed at least one PBMC sample from before ART initiation plus at least two post-ART samples. Every participant with HIV received treatment in the United States of America. Before DNA extraction, cryopreserved samples of roughly 1-10 million PBMC were thawed and washed. At the time of the earliest PBMC sample, participants with HIV were aged between roughly 20 and 54 years. PBMC samples from each participant spanned 1-4 timepoints before ART initiation and 2-8 timepoints after ART initiation, with a median of 7 samples. Serial HIV viral load, CD4+ T-cell count, ART history and demographic data were obtained for every participant. Genomic DNA was extracted from unsorted PBMC with a Qiagen kit on a QIAcube, with processing performed in batches of 12 samples. Trimming takes 5 bases off V and 7 bases off J; junction bases not matched to a gene: 8. The germline V gene (reference sequence) gives CDR1 as GTSNPN and CDR2 as SVGIG. The CDR3 covers 14 residues, taking in both the cysteine and the phenylalanine. CDR3 DNA is the only sequence kept; it has 42 bases, read in frame from the first base.

This material consisted of unsorted PBMCs, taken 3.2 to 3.4 years after starting antiretroviral therapy. This sequence uses TRBV30 and TRBJ2-1; a stretch of 10 junction bases matches TRBD1. This sequence was found in a woman in her thirties or forties with HIV. The nucleotides are TGTGCCTGGTCCCGGGGACAGGGGTGGAATGAGCAGTTCTTC. Translated, it reads CAWSRGQGWNEQFF. Full variable domain (CDR3 extended with the reference TRBV30 and TRBJ2-1 proteins): SQTIHQWPATLVQPVGSPLSLECTVEGTSNPNLYWYRQAAGRGLQLLFYSVGIGQISSEVPQNLSASRPQDRQFILSSKKLLLSDSGFYLCAWSRGQGWNEQFFGPGTRLTVL.